The 30 T cell receptor beta chains given below trace back to one sample, sequenced in a study of metastatic and nonmetastatic thyroid tumors. TCRdb used MiXCR to call clones anew from the PCR reads. This table holds under 75,000 clones, roughly 18% found once. Patients had received no treatment of any kind before thyroid surgery. The sequenced sample consisted of blood. The receptors here all came from a female donor with papillary thyroid cancer or a benign thyroid nodule (not recorded which). Some clones in this sample may be carry-over from other donors' samples.

This clone has only a few counts. The chain couples TRBV6-5 to TRBJ1-6, with 9 bases fitting TRBD1. The CDR3 runs 15 residues. V shed 0 bases and J 9 bases; nucleotides not matched to a gene: 3. Germline CDR1 reads MNHEY; CDR2 reads SVGAGI. The CDR3 nucleotides are TGTGCCAGCAGTTACTCTCGGGACAGGGTTTCACCCCTCCACTTT. Its protein product is CASSYSRDRVSPLHF.

The chain has TRBV20-1 and TRBJ2-3; D tentatively reads TRBD1 or TRBD2 (6 bases each). Trimming took 0 bases from V and 5 from J, leaving 18 bases between them. Germline lookup yields CDR1 DFQATT and CDR2 SNEGSKA (reference sequence). The CDR3 sequence is 16 residues long. The CDR3 coding sequence is TGCAGTGCTAGAGATTTATCGGGGGCCCATGGAGATACGCAGTATTTT. Amino acid sequence: CSARDLSGAHGDTQYF.

As to this clone: The junction departs from the called germline gene at one end, perhaps through a read error. This sequence joins TRBV3-1 and TRBJ2-7; D is uncertain. Germline lookup yields CDR1 LGHDT and CDR2 YNNKEL (reference sequence). There are 13 residues in the CDR3. The CDR3 reads CVSSPGIIYEQYF. The CDR3 coding sequence is TGTGTCAGCAGCCCCGGTATAATCTACGAGCAGTACTTC.

On this clone itself: This could be a read error, since a much larger clone is one nucleotide away. This chain links TRBV20-1 with TRBJ2-4, with 8 bases identical to TRBD1. The CDR3 runs to 14 residues. With V trimmed by 5 bases and J by 2 bases, 5 bases remained unmatched. CDR1 and CDR2 from the germline V gene are DFQATT and SNEGSKA (reference sequence). CDR3 DNA sequence: TGCAGTGCTTTCCGACAGGGGCCCAAAAACATTCAGTACTTC. Amino acids: CSAFRQGPKNIQYF.

The V gene is TRBV20-1, the J gene TRBJ2-1; D possibly corresponds to TRBD1 (6 bases). Germline V gives CDR1 DFQATT, CDR2 SNEGSKA (reference sequence). The CDR3 is 16 amino acids. V was shortened by 5 bases and J by 7 bases, with 24 bases between the two germline ends. The CDR3 loop reads CSASNREDLLQNEQFF. DNA for the CDR3: TGCAGTGCTTCAAACAGGGAAGATCTACTACAAAATGAGCAGTTCTTC.

At least ten counts were recorded for this clone. The chain employs TRBV10-3 and TRBJ1-1; no firm D call. The CDR3 loop spans 13 amino acids. Trimming left V 0 bases short and J 8 bases short, with 10 bases between. From germline, CDR1 is ENHRY and CDR2 SYGVKD. The CDR3 DNA reads TGTGCCATCAGTGAGTCGACTCGGGAAGAAGCTTTCTTT. It codes for CAISESTREEAFF.

To note about this clone: The limits of the CDR3 on the DNA are not certain, so only TCRdb's listed CDR3 is given. The chain couples TRBV20-1 to TRBJ2-3; the tabulated D call, TRBD2, remains unverified against the DNA. CDR1 and CDR2 (germline): DFQATT, SNEGSKA (reference sequence). The CDR3 spans 15 residues, counting both ends. Here the CDR3 reads CSARDWASGSFAHYF.

This clone was seen at least ten times. The CDR3 reads CASSQGAGGQDTQYF. The CDR3 DNA reads as TGTGCCAGCAGCCAAGGAGCGGGAGGGCAGGATACGCAGTATTTT. The chain carries TRBV4-2 and TRBJ2-3; 10 bases map to TRBD2. V lost 1 base, J lost 6 bases, and 4 bases stayed unmatched. CDR1 and CDR2 from the germline V gene are LGHNA and YNFKEQ. This CDR3 is 15 amino acids long.

At least ten counts were recorded for this clone. The CDR3 DNA reads as TGTGCCAGCAGTTTTCTTCAGGGTGAGGCTTTCTTT. Translating it yields CASSFLQGEAFF. The chain recombines TRBV28 with TRBJ1-1, with a tentative D call TRBD1 (5 bases). V was shortened by 3 bases and J by 11 bases, with 13 bases between the two germline ends. The germline V gene has CDR1 MDHEN and CDR2 SYDVKM. The CDR3 covers 12 residues. The whole variable domain, filled in from reference TRBV28 and TRBJ1-1, reads DVKVTQSSRYLVKRTGEKVFLECVQDMDHENMFWYRQDPGLGLRLIYFSYDVKMKEKGDIPEGYSVSREKKERFSLILESASTNQTSMYLCASSFLQGEAFFGQGTRLTVV.

In its sample, this clone was seen a few times. The rearrangement joins TRBV7-2 to TRBJ1-2; D perhaps matches TRBD1 (5 bases). The germline V gene encodes CDR1 SGHTA and CDR2 FQGNSA. The CDR3 runs to 12 residues. The V end was cut by 5 bases, the J end by 8 bases, with 12 bases between. The CDR3 DNA sequence: TGTGCCAGCAGCCCCACGGGACTAGGCTACACCTTC. This sequence encodes CASSPTGLGYTF.

This clone was seen at least ten times. The CDR3 sequence is CAWSFWGQVNYEQYF. DNA for the CDR3: TGTGCCTGGAGCTTTTGGGGACAGGTAAATTACGAGCAGTACTTC. The J gene is TRBJ2-7, the V gene TRBV30; the match to TRBD1 covers 8 bases. V trimming: 3 bases; J trimming: 4 bases; junction bases outside the gene matches: 11. Germline lookup yields CDR1 GTSNPN and CDR2 SVGIG (reference sequence). The CDR3 loop spans 15 amino acids. Together with reference TRBV30 and TRBJ2-7, the CDR3 gives the full variable domain: SQTIHQWPATLVQPVGSPLSLECTVEGTSNPNLYWYRQAAGRGLQLLFYSVGIGQISSEVPQNLSASRPQDRQFILSSKKLLLSDSGFYLCAWSFWGQVNYEQYFGPGTRLTVT.

This clone has at least ten counts. V is TRBV18 and J is TRBJ2-2, with D perhaps matching TRBD1 (6 bases). The CDR3 consists of 14 residues. The germline CDR1 and CDR2 sequences are KGHSH and LQKENI. The V gene lost 6 bases and the J gene lost 1 base, with 9 bases spanning the gap. In DNA, the CDR3 is TGTGCCAGCTCTACACAGGGGAACACCGGGGAGCTGTTTTTT. Translation gives CASSTQGNTGELFF.

This clone has ten or more counts. The J gene is TRBJ2-2, the V gene TRBV29-1, with TRBD1 matching over 7 bases. CDR1 SQVTM and CDR2 ANQGSEA come from the germline V gene. With V trimmed by 6 bases and J by 2 bases, 3 bases remained unmatched. This CDR3 is 13 amino acids long. The CDR3 DNA sequence: TGCAGCGTGGGACAGTTAAACACCGGGGAGCTGTTTTTT. As protein: CSVGQLNTGELFF.

This clone was found many times. V is TRBV19 and J is TRBJ1-1, with 7 nucleotides matching TRBD1. Germline lookup yields CDR1 LNHDA and CDR2 SQIVND (reference sequence). The J segment lost 6 bases and the V segment lost 5 bases, leaving 9 bases of the junction unmatched. CDR3 length: 14 amino acids. Written as DNA, the CDR3 is TGTGCCAGTAGTTTGGCAACAGGGGCGGCTGAAGCTTTCTTT. This encodes CASSLATGAAEAFF.

In this sample, this clone turned up many times. This sequence joins TRBV2 and TRBJ2-4; 7 bases are a match to TRBD2. The CDR3 runs to 14 residues. J lost 2 bases, V lost 8 bases, and 6 bases had no gene match. Germline V gene lookup returns CDR1 SNHLY and CDR2 FYNNEI. CDR3 nucleotides: TGTGCCAGCGCGGGGGTAGCGTCCAAAAACATTCAGTACTTC. It encodes CASAGVASKNIQYF.

The rearrangement joins TRBV5-6 to TRBJ1-1; TRBD1 agrees at 7 bases. J lost 1 base, V lost 4 bases, and 4 bases had no gene match. Germline CDR1 and CDR2: SGHDT and YYEEEE. The CDR3 consists of 14 residues. The CDR3 is CASSTNRGNTEAFF. In DNA form, the CDR3 reads TGTGCCAGCAGCACTAACAGGGGGAACACTGAAGCTTTCTTT.

Comment on this clone: With a much larger clone just one base away, this may be a read error. The chain is built from TRBV29-1 and TRBJ2-5; weak D call: TRBD2 (6 bases). This CDR3 contains 11 residues. Looked up from germline, CDR1 is SQVTM and CDR2 is ANQGSEA. Trimming took off 6 bases at V and 4 bases at J, with 9 bases between the two ends. CDR3 protein: CSVTRRETQYF. The CDR3 bases are TGCAGCGTGACTAGAAGAGAGACCCAGTACTTC.

This clone appeared many times. The J gene is TRBJ2-7, the V gene TRBV20-1; 12 nucleotides align to TRBD2. The CDR3 has 14 amino acids. V shed 6 bases, J shed 7 bases, and the junction held 10 bases outside the gene matches. Germline V gives CDR1 DFQATT, CDR2 SNEGSKA (reference sequence). CDR3 DNA: TGCAGTGCCACCGCTAGCGGGAGGGCTGGGGAGCAGTACTTC. Protein sequence: CSATASGRAGEQYF.

V is TRBV6-6 and J is TRBJ2-2; 9 nucleotides match TRBD1. The CDR3 is made up of 17 amino acids. Per germline, CDR1 MNHNY and CDR2 SVGAGI (reference sequence). The V segment lost 0 bases and the J segment 5 bases; nucleotides outside the gene matches: 7. CDR3 sequence: CASSYSRTGGATGELFF. For the CDR3, the DNA is TGTGCCAGCAGTTACTCTCGAACAGGGGGCGCGACCGGGGAGCTGTTTTTT.

The table lists this clone with many counts. The chain links TRBV6-5 to TRBJ1-1; no clear D. The germline V gene has CDR1 MNHEY and CDR2 SVGAGI. The CDR3 is 15 amino acids. Trimming took 0 bases from V and 0 from J, leaving 8 bases between them. The CDR3 DNA follows: TGTGCCAGCAGTTACTCGTCCATCATGAACACTGAAGCTTTCTTT. Translation gives CASSYSSIMNTEAFF.

The genes are TRBV30 and TRBJ1-2; possible D gene TRBD1, 5 bases. CDR1 is GTSNPN, CDR2 SVGIG, per germline (reference sequence). V was trimmed by 4 bases and J by 1 base, leaving 7 bases between them. The CDR3 runs 12 residues. CDR3 coding DNA: TGTGCCTGGAAGGGGATTAACTATGGCTACACCTTC. Translated, it gives CAWKGINYGYTF.

This clone was counted many times. The rearrangement joins TRBV20-1 to TRBJ1-2, with D maybe TRBD1 (6 bases). This CDR3 is 13 amino acids long. The germline gives CDR1 DFQATT, CDR2 SNEGSKA (reference sequence). CDR3 sequence (DNA): TGCAGCGTAAGACACGGACAGATTGATGGCTACACCTTC. Residues: CSVRHGQIDGYTF.

This clone has a single count. The chain is built from TRBV30 and TRBJ1-6, with TRBD1 matching 12 bases. Trimming removed 0 bases from V and 10 bases from J; junction bases left unmatched: 4. CDR3 size: 15 residues. Germline lookup yields CDR1 GTSNPN and CDR2 SVGIG (reference sequence). Written as DNA, the CDR3 is TGTGCCTGGAGTGTCCCGGGACAGGGGGCCTCACCCCTCCACTTT. It codes for CAWSVPGQGASPLHF.

For this clone: The junction does not match germline at one end; this may be a read error. V usage is TRBV30 and J usage is TRBJ2-1; maybe TRBD1 (6 bases). This CDR3 spans 15 amino acids. The germline V gene has CDR1 GTSNPN and CDR2 SVGIG (reference sequence). The CDR3 loop is CAWSNLGANYNEQFF. CDR3 bases: TGTGCCTGGAGTAATTTGGGGGCTAACTACAACGAGCAGTTCTTC.

This clone was detected ten times or more. The chain has TRBV20-1 and TRBJ1-4, with a possible D match to TRBD1 (5 bases). Trimming took 3 bases from V and 10 from J, leaving 15 bases between them. Germline CDR1 reads DFQATT; CDR2 reads SNEGSKA (reference sequence). The CDR3 runs 13 residues. Here the CDR3 DNA reads TGCAGTGCTAGGGAACTCAGGGTGTCAAAACTGTTTTTT. It yields the protein CSARELRVSKLFF.

This clone was counted many times. This rearrangement joins TRBV20-1 to TRBJ1-1; D is perhaps TRBD1 (5 bases). V shed 0 bases and J shed 3 bases, with 11 bases lying between them. The CDR3 spans 14 residues. Looked up from germline, CDR1 is DFQATT and CDR2 is SNEGSKA (reference sequence). The CDR3 here is CSARDPQGYTEAFF. Written as DNA, the CDR3 is TGCAGTGCTAGAGATCCTCAGGGTTACACTGAAGCTTTCTTT.

This chain joins TRBV9 and TRBJ2-1; no reliable D call. The CDR3 runs to 13 residues. The V end was cut by 1 base, the J end by 5 bases, with 7 bases between. Germline values: CDR1 SGDLS, CDR2 YYNGEE. The CDR3 DNA reads TGTGCCAGCAGCGTACGACTCAACAATGAGCAGTTCTTC. Protein sequence: CASSVRLNNEQFF.

This clone was seen repeatedly, ten times or more. CDR3 in DNA: TGCGCCAGCAGCTTGGTAGCGGGAGGCCCCTACAATGAGCAGTTCTTC. It specifies CASSLVAGGPYNEQFF. The V call is TRBV5-1, the J call TRBJ2-1; 10 bases are a match to TRBD2. The CDR3 length is 16 residues. V shed 0 bases, J shed 2 bases, and the junction held 2 bases outside the gene matches. Germline V gene sequence: CDR1 SGHRS, CDR2 YFSETQ.

This clone was observed many times. The chain has TRBV18 and TRBJ1-5; D is undetermined. The V and J ends lost 2 bases and 2 bases respectively, with 4 bases between them. This CDR3 is built from 13 residues. CDR1 KGHSH and CDR2 LQKENI come from the germline V gene. For the CDR3, the DNA is TGTGCCAGCTCACCAGGGGGCAATCAGCCCCAGCATTTT. Translation: CASSPGGNQPQHF.

At least ten counts were recorded for this clone. The chain uses TRBV10-3 and TRBJ2-5, with a tentative D call TRBD2 (6 bases). V was trimmed by 7 bases and J by 5 bases, leaving 20 bases between them. CDR3 length equals 15 residues. Germline V CDR1 and CDR2: ENHRY, SYGVKD. The CDR3: CAIKAPGPGDETQYF. The CDR3 bases are TGTGCCATCAAAGCCCCGGGCCCGGGAGACGAGACCCAGTACTTC.